This T cell receptor beta chain is from a study of CD8+ T cells in alopecia areata. Points from the study as a whole: Relative to mice, TCR sharing across patients was less clear, a difference possibly HLA-related.

Comment on this clone: The antigen is unknown.

It was cDNA, reverse transcribed from extracted RNA, that served as the sequencing template. Clones were sequenced by immunoSEQ multiplex PCR, and TCRdb holds only the in-frame ones, with some missing. The sample holds under 30,000 clones, about 47% seen once. This receptor was taken from a human donor with alopecia areata. The sample comprised NKG2D-high CD8+ T cells sorted from blood.

CDR3 sequence: CASSLSLSSYNEQFF. CDR3 DNA sequence: TGTGCCAGCAGCCTTAGTCTAAGCTCCTACAATGAGCAGTTCTTC. The chain couples TRBV4-2 to TRBJ2-1; D uncertain. This CDR3 contains 15 residues. CDR1 LGHNA and CDR2 YNFKEQ come from the germline V gene. Trimming shortened V by 4 bases and J by 0 bases, and 10 bases separated the two germline ends.